Included here is one TCR beta chain sequence, with context. The table lists this clonotype with a few counts. Its antigen is currently not known. At one end, the junction sequence differs from germline, possibly due to a read error. The 39 donors, aged roughly 6 to 100 years, were systemically healthy Caucasian individuals from Russia. About 9.6 milliliters of peripheral blood were collected from each donor into EDTA-treated Vacutainer tubes. Ficoll-Paque density-gradient centrifugation was used to isolate PBMCs, with at least 7 million per sample. Total RNA was extracted from PBMCs with Trizol reagent, with at least 6 micrograms obtained per sample. The percentages of naive CD45RAhigh/CD27high T cells were determined by flow cytometry on a PBMC aliquot from every donor. For CDR1 and CDR2, the germline V gene (reference sequence) lists LNHNV and YYDKDF. The CDR3 contains 17 residues, cysteine and phenylalanine counted. Only CDR3 DNA is held: 51 bases, read in frame from base 1.

Receptor amplification or capture employed 5' RACE. Sequencing was carried out with an Illumina HiSeq 2500. A second PCR of about 7 to 12 cycles was performed with a sample-barcoded 5' primer and a J-beta primer mix. A template-switch 5' adaptor carrying 12 random nucleotides introduced a unique molecular identifier onto each TCR beta cDNA molecule. Each sample yielded at least 2.5 million CDR3-containing paired-end reads. All of the RNA was converted into first-strand cDNA using the Mint cDNA synthesis kit, with a TRBC-specific oligonucleotide serving as the primer. Following uracil-DNA glycosylase treatment, a first 18-cycle PCR with universal primers M1SS and BC2_uni_R was performed on all cDNA. Under the source paper's analysis protocol: For normalization, 1 million high-quality reads, each with a distinct molecular identifier, were randomly selected from each sample. Reads with shared molecular identifiers were discarded instead of being binned into consensus sequences. MiTCR, set to a Q25 quality threshold and the strictest error-elimination algorithm, was used for CDR3 identification, clonotype clustering and error correction. A nonparametric unseen species model using Euler transformation provided a lower-bound estimate of total TCR beta diversity. TCRdb's own reprocessing of the public reads used fastp at Q25 and MiXCR and kept productive beta chains. Rows merge per CDR3 protein into single entries with the most common DNA and genes. Here the V and J calls rest on TCRdb's processing, not on the authors' analysis. This sample holds approximately 580,000 distinct CDR3 sequences; under 30% were observed only once. The ten most abundant clones make up 7.5% to 9% of the sample.

The data were obtained in a study of blood T cells in healthy people across ages (dated by TCRdb to the mid-2010s). Background for the entire study: Template switching captured roughly one uniquely barcoded TCR beta cDNA molecule per two T cells in model experiments. The donors were split into four age groups: young (average around 15 years), middle-aged (roughly 39), aged (roughly 60) and long-lived (over 80). Age-related changes in TCR beta repertoire diversity were measured in the study by deep sequencing normalized with unique cDNA molecular identifiers. The study analyzed two additional independent replicas of 1 million unique cDNA reads from the same blood draw for two donors, one aged 18 to 29 and one aged 80 or older.

The investigation overall reported the following: Compared with the aged group, more naive CD4+ T cells, fewer expanded clones and increased TCR diversity were shown by the long-lived group, suggesting age selection. The percentage of naive T cells measured by flow cytometry correlated strongly with observed TCR beta diversity. Because the CMV infection status of the donors was unknown, age-related changes in expanded clonotypes may potentially have been confounded. Because profiling used bulk unsorted PBMCs, naive and antigen-experienced compartments could not be compared conclusively. Estimates of total diversity based on one million sequenced T cells were regarded as lower bounds and as underestimates. As age increased, observed TCR beta diversity per million T cells dropped in a roughly linear way, and a significant reduction was already evident by age about 40.

This sample was shared with a second study, whose subject was T cells of mothers and their children. The second study also describes: Nine systemically healthy Caucasian individuals served as donors, namely three mothers together with their six children. cDNA synthesis used all of the extracted RNA, with approximately 1.4 ug of RNA in each 15 ul reaction. In the second PCR, the M1S primer added sample barcodes and 2-4 random nucleotides. Each mother yielded over 8.5 million TCR beta CDR3 reads and each child 2.5 million to 3.5 million reads. Thymic selection shapes the output of TCR recombination in a similar way in related and unrelated pairs, and inherited differences have a minor effect. Related mother-child pairs always showed normalized repertoire overlap that was slightly higher than in unrelated mother-child pairs, though the difference was never significant. With a sensitivity of 90 to 100 clones per million clonotypes, no persistent microchimeric T cell clones were detected. Deep NGS was used in the study to compare the TCR beta repertoires of mothers and children and to look for features that separate related mother-child pairs from unrelated individuals. Mothers averaged roughly 40 +/- 4 years of age and children averaged around 10 +/- 4 years. Libraries were sequenced on Illumina HiSeq 2000 with 100+100 nt paired-end reads after adapter ligation with NEBNext reagents. To prevent cross-contamination, the mother and child libraries were prepared one month apart and sequenced in separate runs. For each donor, between about 450,000 and 2,300,000 distinct TCR beta clonotypes were identified. Naive TCR beta clonotypes were estimated from low-frequency clonotypes matched to each donor's FACS-determined naive share, without sorting.

Specimen: blood. The chain couples TRBV15 to TRBJ2-3, with 10 central nucleotides matching TRBD2. The TCR comes from a boy aged 5-17 years in good health. The DNA sequence follows: TGTGCCACCAGCGGAGATGCCGGGACTAGCGATCCAGATACGCAGTATTTT. It encodes CATSGDAGTSDPDTQYF.